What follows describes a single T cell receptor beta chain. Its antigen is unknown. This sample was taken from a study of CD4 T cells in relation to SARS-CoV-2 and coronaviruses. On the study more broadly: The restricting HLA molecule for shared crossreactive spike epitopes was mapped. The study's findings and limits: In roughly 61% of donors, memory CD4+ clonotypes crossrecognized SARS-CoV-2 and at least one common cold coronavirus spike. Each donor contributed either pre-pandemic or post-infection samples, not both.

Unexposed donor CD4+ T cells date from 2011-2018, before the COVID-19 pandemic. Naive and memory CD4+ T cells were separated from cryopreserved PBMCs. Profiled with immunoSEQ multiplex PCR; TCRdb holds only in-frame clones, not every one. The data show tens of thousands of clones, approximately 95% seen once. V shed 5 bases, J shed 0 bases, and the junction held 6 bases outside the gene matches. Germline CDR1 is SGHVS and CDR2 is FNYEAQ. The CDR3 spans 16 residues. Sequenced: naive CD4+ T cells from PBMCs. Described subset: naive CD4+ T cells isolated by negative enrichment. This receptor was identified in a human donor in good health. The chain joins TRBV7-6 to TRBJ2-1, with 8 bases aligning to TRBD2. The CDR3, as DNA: TGTGCCAGCAGCGAAGTAGCGGGGAGCTCCTACAATGAGCAGTTCTTC. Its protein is CASSEVAGSSYNEQFF.